The following is a T cell receptor beta chain sequence with its context. Looked up from germline, CDR1 is MNHEY and CDR2 is SVGAGI. V was trimmed by 5 bases and J by 0 bases, leaving 7 bases between them. The CDR3 consists of 13 residues. The sample originates from a study of shared clonotypes between healthy human individuals. Produced via immunoSEQ multiplex PCR; TCRdb's table is partial and in-frame only. The table includes about 520,000 clones, roughly 95% detected once. The TCR comes from a woman aged 25-40 years in good health. The V and J genes are TRBV6-5 and TRBJ1-2; no clear D gene. The specimen sequenced was naive CD4+ T cells sorted from blood. Subset given: CD45RA+ positively selected. CDR3 residues: CASSPRANYGYTF. In DNA, the CDR3 is TGTGCCAGCAGTCCAAGAGCTAACTATGGCTACACCTTC.